This T cell receptor (beta chain) came from a study of OX40 agonist ivuxolimab in advanced cancers. Overall study: At under 85% male, the cohort had a mean age of about 60 years, ranging from about 23 to 79.

About this clone: Antigen unknown.

TCRdb keeps only in-frame clones here, not all; method: immunoSEQ multiplex PCR. The data contain some 33,000 clones, around nine tenths of them singletons. Broader study findings: Which antigen the expanded peripheral T cells recognized is unknown. More expanded clones were seen, on average, in CD8+ T cells than in CD4+.

This sample comprised CD4+ or CD8+ T cells sorted from blood, obtained in a trial of the OX40 agonist ivuxolimab. The TCR comes from an adult with an advanced solid tumor such as melanoma, head and neck, liver or kidney cancer.

CDR3 bases: TGTGCCAGTACCCTAGGTCCCCAGAACACTGAAGCTTTCTTT. It encodes CASTLGPQNTEAFF. The chain is built from TRBV19 and TRBJ1-1; D gene ambiguous. This CDR3 comprises 14 residues. Trimming pared 7 bases from V and 1 base from J, leaving 13 bases between. Germline V lookup: CDR1 LNHDA, CDR2 SQIVND (reference sequence).